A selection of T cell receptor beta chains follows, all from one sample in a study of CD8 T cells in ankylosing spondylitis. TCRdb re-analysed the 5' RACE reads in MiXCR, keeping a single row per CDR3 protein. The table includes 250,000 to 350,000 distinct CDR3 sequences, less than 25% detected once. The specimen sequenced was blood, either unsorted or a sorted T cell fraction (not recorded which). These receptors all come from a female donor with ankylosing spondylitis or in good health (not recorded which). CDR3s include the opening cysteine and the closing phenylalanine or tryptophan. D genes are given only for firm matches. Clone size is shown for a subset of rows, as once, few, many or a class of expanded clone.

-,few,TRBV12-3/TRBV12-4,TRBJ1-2,CASSLNSYGYTF,TGTGCCAGCAGTTTGAACAGCTATGGCTACACCTTC
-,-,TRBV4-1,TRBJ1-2,CASNQGGIDGYTF,TGCGCCAGCAACCAGGGCGGGATTGATGGCTACACCTTC
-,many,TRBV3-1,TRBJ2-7,CASSQDVVSYEQYF,TGTGCCAGCAGCCAAGACGTAGTTTCCTACGAGCAGTACTTC
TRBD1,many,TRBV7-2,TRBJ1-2,CASSLQGGYGYTF,TGTGCCAGCAGCTTACAGGGGGGGTATGGCTACACCTTC
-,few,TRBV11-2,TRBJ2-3,CASSPMGVREDTQYF,TGTGCCAGCAGCCCCATGGGAGTTCGTGAAGATACGCAGTATTTT
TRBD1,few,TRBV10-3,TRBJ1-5,CAISSGQGSGNQPQHF,TGTGCCATCAGTTCGGGACAGGGAAGTGGGAATCAGCCCCAGCATTTT
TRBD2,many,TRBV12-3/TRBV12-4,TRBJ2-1,CASSLGQRETNF,TGTGCCAGCAGTTTAGGCCAGCGGGAGACAAATTTC
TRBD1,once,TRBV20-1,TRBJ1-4,CSALDRGAEKLFF,TGCAGTGCTCTTGACAGGGGGGCTGAAAAACTGTTTTTT
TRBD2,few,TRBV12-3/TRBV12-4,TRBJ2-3,CASSFSGSVGTQYF,TGTGCCAGCAGTTTTAGCGGGAGTGTCGGTACGCAGTATTTT
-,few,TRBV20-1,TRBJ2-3,CSASLLGRFNTDTQYF,TGCAGTGCTAGCCTACTAGGGCGGTTCAACACAGATACGCAGTATTTT
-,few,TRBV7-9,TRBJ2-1,CASSLRISSYNEQFF,TGTGCCAGCAGCTTACGGATCTCCTCCTACAATGAGCAGTTCTTC
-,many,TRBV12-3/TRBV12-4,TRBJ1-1,CASSQIAGVAEAFF,TGTGCCAGCAGCCAAATAGCAGGTGTGGCTGAAGCTTTCTTT
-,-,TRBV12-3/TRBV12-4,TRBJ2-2,CASSLVRAGELFF,TGTGCCAGCTCCCTAGTTCGAGCCGGGGAGCTGTTTTTT
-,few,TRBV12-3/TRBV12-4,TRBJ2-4,CASSYLSRGNIQYF,TGTGCCAGCAGTTACCTCTCCCGGGGAAACATTCAGTACTTC
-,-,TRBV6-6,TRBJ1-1,CASSYREVSEAFF,TGTGCCAGCAGTTACAGAGAGGTCTCTGAAGCTTTCTTT
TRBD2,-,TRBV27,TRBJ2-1,CASSHSGSSYEQFF,TGTGCCAGCAGCCATAGCGGGAGCTCCTATGAGCAGTTCTTC
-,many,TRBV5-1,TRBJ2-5,CASSFDSQETQYF,TGCGCCAGCAGCTTTGACAGTCAAGAGACCCAGTACTTC
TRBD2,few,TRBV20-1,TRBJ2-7,CSAWGGVSGYEQYF,TGCAGTGCCTGGGGGGGAGTAAGTGGCTACGAGCAGTACTTC
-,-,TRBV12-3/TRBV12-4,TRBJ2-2,CASRSGLRTGELFF,TGTGCCAGCAGGTCGGGACTGAGGACCGGGGAGCTGTTTTTT
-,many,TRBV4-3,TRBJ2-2,CASSQGHYTGELFF,TGCGCCAGCAGCCAAGGACACTACACCGGGGAGCTGTTTTTT
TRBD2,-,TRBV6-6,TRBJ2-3,CASIRDYTDTQYF,TGTGCCAGCATCCGGGACTACACAGATACGCAGTATTTT
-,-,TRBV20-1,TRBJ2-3,CSARVAFRPDTQYF,TGCAGTGCTAGGGTCGCCTTCCGGCCAGATACGCAGTATTTT
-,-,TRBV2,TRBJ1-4,CASSERDESEKLFF,TGTGCCAGCAGTGAAAGGGACGAAAGTGAAAAACTGTTTTTT
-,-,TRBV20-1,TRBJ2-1,CSSTRPGARYNEQFF,TGCAGTTCAACCCGGCCGGGAGCTAGGTACAATGAGCAGTTCTTC
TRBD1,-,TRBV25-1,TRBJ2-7,CASSALGTANYEQYF,TGTGCCAGCAGTGCGCTCGGGACAGCTAACTACGAGCAGTACTTC
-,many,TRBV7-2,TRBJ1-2,CASSLGGYGYTF,TGTGCCAGCAGCTTAGGGGGCTATGGCTACACCTTC
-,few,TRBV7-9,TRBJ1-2,CASSSGGRGYGYTF,TGTGCCAGCAGCTCCGGGGGTCGGGGCTATGGCTACACCTTC
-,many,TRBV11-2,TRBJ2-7,CASSVSAQADYEQYF,TGTGCCAGCAGCGTATCCGCCCAGGCTGACTACGAGCAGTACTTC